This TCR beta chain came from a study of T cells after yellow fever vaccination. Generation of TCR cDNA used 5'RACE template switching (which added a universal primer site and UMIs). TCRdb re-derived calls from the 5' RACE reads in MiXCR, one entry per CDR3 protein. The sample includes a few hundred thousand distinct CDR3 sequences, 6.8% of them seen just once. V lost 3 bases to trimming and J lost 7 bases; unmatched junction nucleotides: 4. CDR3 size: 14 residues. Looked up from germline, CDR1 is SGHRS and CDR2 is YFSETQ. Points from the study as a whole: Primary-vaccination clones mostly resurfaced post-booster (more than 95% CD4, 75% to 90% CD8). The study noted that FACS-sorted repertoires could contain abundant clonotypes contaminating from the bulk population. Weaker, the secondary response peaked sooner, at day 5 versus 15.

Concerning this clonotype: What it binds is unknown.

The J gene is TRBJ1-6, the V gene TRBV5-1, with 7 bases fitting TRBD1. Sequenced material: PBMCs, taken 35 to 50 days after the first yellow fever vaccination. This clonotype was obtained from a man younger than 30 who received the YFV17D yellow fever vaccine. Written as DNA, the CDR3 is TGCGCCAGCAGCTACGGACAGGAAAATTCACCCCTCCACTTT. This encodes CASSYGQENSPLHF.